This T cell receptor beta chain came from a study of cytomegalovirus exposure and HLA in healthy donors (dated by TCRdb to 2017 to 2019). For context, the study as a whole: In an earlier analysis of under 750 of the donors, around 290 Gb of sequence data and approximately 120 million unique TCR beta sequences from 150 million to 200 million T cells were reported. An early release covering 550 to 650 HLA-typed donors comprised approximately 290 gigabases of sequencing data and 85 million to 100 million unique TCR sequences. Among the roughly 410 genotyped donors, approximately 82% belonged to the genetic ancestry cluster associated with self-reported Caucasian donors. The study aimed to test whether signatures of past pathogen exposure could be identified by cataloging public T cell receptors. The T cell repertoires of about 700 subjects were profiled by immunosequencing and related to cytomegalovirus serostatus. Along with the approximately 700-subject first cohort, a separate validation cohort of roughly 110 different subjects was used. To predict cytomegalovirus infection status, the study brought together high-throughput TCR immunosequencing, statistical association of individual TCRs with disease status, and machine learning. In a later analysis, previously published TCR beta repertoires from 550 to 750 donors were re-analyzed and high-resolution HLA genotyping was added so that TCR occurrence patterns could be studied. In the later analysis, no new phenotypic data were used to find candidate immune exposures; instead, reliance was placed on TCR beta sequences and their occurrence across donors. An earlier analysis of approximately 500 of the donors applied high-throughput TCR beta sequencing to assess whether each TCR beta V gene segment acted as functional or pseudogenic. Donor age, sex, ethnicity and CMV serostatus were compiled alongside the repertoire data. A later genetic analysis used genome-wide SNP genotypes for about three fifths of the 666 donors, treating that subset as a discovery cohort. All discovery cohort repertoires had been generated on a single sequencing platform. HLA typing included class I and class II loci at four-digit resolution. The number of typed donors differed by locus: about 629-630 for A, B, C, DRB1 and DQB1; approximately 540 for DQA1; around 580 for DPA1; and around 490 for DPB1. A handful of DR-DQ haplotypes were handled as single units for association and clustering because linkage in the cohort was strong. On average, roughly 250,000 unique TCR beta nucleotide sequences were sequenced per donor among 300 to 500 genotyped donors of the cohort, with roughly 18% of those sequences being non-productive. Results and caveats for the whole study, not just this receptor: According to a later genetic analysis, donors in an Asian-associated ancestry cluster had fewer N-insertions in productive TCRs than the roughly 700-donor mean. The 87-base-pair reads could not distinguish some IMGT-functional V segments, including TRBV6-2 and TRBV6-3, so those segments were excluded. A later analysis found that most CMV-associated TCR beta chains appeared HLA-restricted, with HLA associations seemingly driven largely by CMV exposure. Most TCR sequences were observed very rarely across donors, whereas some public TCRs were present in many individuals. Linkage disequilibrium might explain the correlated functional status among segregating V segments, but an unknown experimental factor could not be excluded. A further reported finding was that TCR beta sequences accurately predicted the HLA-A and HLA-B alleles for most subjects in the first cohort. It was suggested by the authors that the approach could potentially be generalized to other disease states and immunological phenotypes. Immune exposure information for the cohort was limited to CMV serostatus. Several of the top co-occurrence clusters appeared to be linked to parvovirus B19, influenza, CMV and Epstein-Barr virus, according to a later analysis. In a later analysis, HLA-associated TCR beta chains were found to be more clonally expanded and to have lower generation probabilities than equally common non-associated chains. In vitro tests confirmed that a few of the cytomegalovirus-associated TCR beta chains recognize cytomegalovirus antigens. The presence/absence analyses assumed that sequencing depth was roughly uniform across donors, and that assumption may not be true. The study listed 164 TCR beta chains as associated with cytomegalovirus. An earlier analysis of approximately 500 of the donors showed that most TCR beta V segments appeared in productive rearrangements either about 87% or about 30% of the time, which broadly matched IMGT annotations. A later analysis associated 15,000 to 20,000 TCR beta sequences with specific HLA alleles at a false discovery rate of 0.05. Because some donors lacked HLA typing at each locus, the association tests relied only on the typed subset. The classifier was reported to diagnose cytomegalovirus status with high specificity and sensitivity in both the original and validation cohorts. A cluster of highly shared sequence variants was judged likely to represent a technical artifact of the sequencing pipeline. A later analysis found that TCR association rates varied across HLA loci, with DRB1 alleles showing the most associated TCRs and HLA-C alleles the fewest. The earlier analysis of some 540 of the donors excluded roughly 17 rarely observed V segments, including chromosome 9 orphons, because counts were too low. A later genetic analysis associated a missense DCLRE1C variant with V-gene and J-gene trimming of TCR beta chains, and an independent cohort replicated the association. Strong co-occurrence of HLA alleles, especially DR and DQ, made assigning TCR associations to individual alleles difficult. The cohort was sequenced for TCR beta chains only, and without alpha or paired-chain data the features that could be detected were limited.

With regard to this clone: No antigen is known for it. Base qualities are missing; no much larger clone stands one base away.

V and J are truncated by 0 bases and 8 bases respectively, leaving an intervening sequence of 13 bases. The germline V gene (reference sequence) sets CDR1 to LNHNV and CDR2 to YYDKDF. The CDR3 sequence holds 15 residues, the cysteine and phenylalanine included. Only CDR3 DNA is held: 45 bases, read in frame from base 1. Library prep was done by the immunoSEQ multiplex PCR assay. A mixture of 60 forward primers for TCR Vbeta segments and 13 reverse primers for TCR Jbeta segments was used in the multiplex PCR. A multiplex PCR assay on genomic DNA amplified the CDR3 region of rearranged TCR beta genes. The Illumina HiSeq System was used to sequence the amplified TCR beta libraries as 87-base-pair reads. In the paper's pipeline: A later analysis tallied some 79 million unique TCR beta chains across the approximately 670 repertoires, and approximately 9.9 million of those chains were shared by two or more donors. Raw reads were error-corrected and collapsed into unique sequences with a nearest-neighbor algorithm that merged closely related sequences to remove PCR and sequencing errors. V, D and J gene segments were assigned by aligning CDR3 sequences to IMGT reference sequences. For a sequence to be retained, a match of at least six nucleotides was required to both a V gene segment and a J gene segment. Rearrangements were classified as productive when the CDR3 lacked stop codons and remained in frame with V and J, and all other rearrangements were classified as non-productive. Following IMGT convention, CDR3 was defined as the stretch from the second conserved V-encoded cysteine up to the conserved J-encoded phenylalanine. In an earlier analysis of 587 of the donors, sequences lacking an unambiguous match to a single V gene segment were excluded. An earlier analysis of just under 600 of the donors called V segments functional above 56.7% productive rearrangements and segregating when the between-donor standard deviation exceeded 5%. A statistical classification framework was built for diagnosing cytomegalovirus status from the catalog of TCR beta chain sequences. V and J gene assignment, in a later analysis, came from comparing TCR nucleotide sequences with IMGT/GENE-DB human TR gene sequences. A later analysis assigned CDR3 sequences and most-parsimonious VDJ recombination scenarios with the TCRdist pipeline. In a later analysis, each TCR beta chain was defined by its CDR3 amino acid sequence together with its V-gene family, and reads without a unique V-gene family were excluded. As a way to deal with suspected cross-contamination and a sequencing artifact, a later analysis dropped hundreds of nucleotide sequences that were highly shared and had low generation probability. In a later analysis, a clonal expansion index was calculated for each public chain from normalized within-repertoire ranks of inferred template counts. A later analysis computed generation probabilities with a VDJ recombination model fitted to out-of-frame rearrangements, and checked the results against IGoR. A later analysis scored TCR-TCR, TCR-HLA and TCR-CMV co-occurrence with hypergeometric tests, applying a repertoire-size bias correction to TCR pairs. A later analysis estimated false discovery rates by permuting HLA or CMV assignments 20 times. A later analysis grouped co-occurring TCRs with DBSCAN, adding TCRdist sequence similarity when clustering within HLA-allele-positive subsets. For co-occurrence clustering, repertoires with fewer than 30,000 or more than 120,000 public chains were excluded, along with roughly 5 repertoires with anomalous nucleotide sharing. The source is immuneACCESS, and TCRdb retained only in-frame sequences with V and J called. Part of the clones is not carried over; for the studies checked, unresolved V genes explain less than half of this, and the remainder is unexplained. D and trimming come from the DNA, and the V and J calls and clone size come from that table. The sample table contains 150,000 or so clones; only one count was recorded for under 75% of them. Roughly 7.1% of the sample is held by the ten biggest clonotypes.

In total, around 600 healthy bone marrow donors made up the cohort. At the time of sampling, all cohort members were nominally healthy, though unrecorded immune exposures were likely present. The donor tested CMV seropositive, placing the donor among the 289 seropositive members of the cohort. Each donor provided a peripheral blood sample, and peripheral blood mononuclear cells were used for TCR beta sequencing. Genomic DNA extraction from the blood cell samples was performed with the Qiagen DNeasy Blood Extraction Kit. The chain joins TRBV15 to TRBJ1-4, with the D gene too uncertain to name. The clonotype was recovered from a man in his forties in good health and CMV-seropositive. The specimen was PBMCs. CDR3 loop: CATSREPSILEKLFF. The nucleotides are TGTGCCACCAGCAGAGAACCGAGCATTCTGGAAAAACTGTTTTTT.